This T cell receptor (beta chain) was obtained from a study of OX40 agonist ivuxolimab in advanced cancers. Across the study: All patients had ivuxolimab intravenously every 2 weeks at 0.01 to 10 mg/kg. It was permissible to have had prior anti-PD-1, anti-PD-L1 or anti-CTLA-4 therapy, and more than 30% had some.

Collection of blood occurred at baseline, at cycle 4 day 1, and at cycle 7 day 1. CDR3 length equals 16 residues. The V end was cut by 2 bases, the J end by 1 base, with 12 bases between. Per the germline V gene, CDR1 is SGHRS and CDR2 is YFSETQ. The method was immunoSEQ multiplex PCR; TCRdb's version includes in-frame clones alone and lacks a portion of them. This sample has about 80,000 clones, with roughly 91% found just once. The clonotype originates from an adult with an advanced solid tumor such as melanoma, head and neck, liver or kidney cancer. Sequenced here: CD4+ or CD8+ T cells sorted from blood, sampled in a trial of the OX40 agonist ivuxolimab. The rearrangement joins TRBV5-1 to TRBJ2-2; D is uncertain. CDR3 in amino acids: CASSFGQRVNTGELFF. The CDR3 nucleotides are TGCGCCAGCAGCTTTGGTCAAAGGGTGAACACCGGGGAGCTGTTTTTT.